This T cell receptor (beta chain) was obtained from a study of T cell responses to AZD1222 COVID-19 vaccine. Study conclusions and caveats: Baseline antibody screening turned up just a handful of seropositive AZD1222 recipients. Spike-specific TCR breadth rose after two AZD1222 doses, and depth rose as well.

Points on this clone: The antigen is undetermined.

Profiled with immunoSEQ multiplex PCR; TCRdb holds only in-frame clones, not every one. The data show 150,000 to 200,000 clones, about 92% seen once. This TCR derives from an adult in good health. Sequenced here: peripheral blood, sampled on day 0 of AZD1222 vaccination.

The DNA for the CDR3 is TGTGCCAGTACGTCGTTAGGGGAACCCGGCCAATATGGCTACACCTTC. It specifies CASTSLGEPGQYGYTF. This chain joins TRBV19 and TRBJ1-2; maybe TRBD1 (5 bases). This CDR3 comprises 16 residues. The ends were cut back, 7 bases at V and 5 bases at J, with 23 bases in the middle. Germline CDR1 LNHDA, CDR2 SQIVND (reference sequence).